Below, one TCR beta chain is given with its context. Its antigen is unidentified. Each CDR3 protein is one row after TCRdb ran MiXCR on the RT-PCR reads. This sample carries roughly 20,000 distinct CDR3 sequences, nearly 70% of them seen once, and the ten largest clones take approximately 2.2%. This entry is derived from a study of yellow fever vaccine responses in identical twins. The study, taken as a whole, reports: Reportedly, twins' vaccine T cell responses looked partly convergent and partly personalized.

Germline V CDR1 and CDR2: SQVTM, ANQGSEA. The CDR3 is 12 residues long. Trimming took 4 bases from V and 7 from J, leaving 10 bases between them. V and J are TRBV29-1 and TRBJ1-4; no clear D. The sequence was collected from a woman aged 18-30 years who received the yellow fever vaccine. The material sequenced was T cells from blood (PBMCs), unsorted or a sorted subset (not recorded which), taken before or after yellow fever vaccination (not recorded which). The CDR3 DNA is TGCAGCGTTGCCCTCGTGAGTGAAAAACTGTTTTTT. Translation: CSVALVSEKLFF.